This entry concerns a single T cell receptor (beta chain). These data originate in a study of blood T cell repertoires in COVID-19. The protocol was immunoSEQ multiplex PCR, while the TCRdb copy is restricted to in-frame clones and leaves out a portion. The sample lists around 200,000 clones; around 86% were seen once. Sequencing was performed on peripheral blood. The clonotype originates from a man in his 70s with acute or convalescent COVID-19.

The CDR3 nucleotides are TGTGCCAGCAGTTTGGACGGCTTAAGGGGCGAGCAGTACTTC. It is translated as CASSLDGLRGEQYF. J is TRBJ2-7 and V is TRBV27; the D gene is possibly TRBD1 (5 bases). Trimming shortened V by 3 bases and J by 6 bases, and 15 bases separated the two germline ends. CDR1 MNHEY and CDR2 SMNVEV come from the germline V gene (reference sequence). The CDR3 sequence is 14 residues long.